The rows below give T cell receptor beta chains drawn from one sample of a study of T cell repertoires in aging, cancer and after chemotherapy. A single record per CDR3 protein comes from TCRdb applying MiXCR to the multiplex PCR reads. In the table there are thousands of distinct CDR3 sequences, 24% of which are singletons. Sequencing was carried out using blood. These receptors came from a human donor with a solid tumor. Each CDR3 is given without its conserved first and last residue.

v_call: TRBV7-3
cdr3_aa: ASSSGTLNGQQY

v_call: TRBV11-1
cdr3_aa: ASSRTSGGRYEQY

v_call: TRBV9
cdr3_aa: ASSVAGATFQETQY

v_call: TRBV5-6
cdr3_aa: ASSLRRAYVYGYT

v_call: TRBV19
cdr3_aa: ASSNQGAAGRSYNSPLH

v_call: TRBV27
cdr3_aa: ASSRDLGQGSGELF

v_call: TRBV6-5
cdr3_aa: ASVPGTGVETQY

v_call: TRBV19
cdr3_aa: ASSPQGYGYT

v_call: TRBV5-1
cdr3_aa: ASSPRGAGETQY

v_call: TRBV7-2
cdr3_aa: ASSSSGTWHTEAF

v_call: TRBV5-6
cdr3_aa: ASSSTGTGGTDTQY

v_call: TRBV7-9
cdr3_aa: ASSSLIGNTIY

v_call: TRBV12-3/TRBV12-4
cdr3_aa: ASSLARLWGRGTNEKLF

v_call: TRBV27
cdr3_aa: AIWDSLNYGYT

v_call: TRBV5-1
cdr3_aa: ASSSRTGLGYT

v_call: TRBV7-2
cdr3_aa: ASSLSSFLTDTQY

v_call: TRBV6-2/TRBV6-3
cdr3_aa: ASSSGGYT

v_call: TRBV29-1
cdr3_aa: SVLGGGANTGELF

v_call: TRBV7-9
cdr3_aa: ASSPSGGAYNEQF

v_call: TRBV19
cdr3_aa: ASSLTNQPQH

v_call: TRBV29-1
cdr3_aa: SAQGASRDSPLH

v_call: TRBV5-6
cdr3_aa: ASSLAGISSPLH

v_call: TRBV5-1
cdr3_aa: ASSLVGYSVRNTEAF

v_call: TRBV20-1
cdr3_aa: SASSGLGTYEQF

v_call: TRBV12-3/TRBV12-4
cdr3_aa: ASSSLPRTEAF

v_call: TRBV10-3
cdr3_aa: AIREQGAGNTIY

v_call: TRBV27
cdr3_aa: ASSLWFRPGNEQF

v_call: TRBV19
cdr3_aa: ASGGTGGRAGANVLT

v_call: TRBV7-2
cdr3_aa: ASSPLGFQATQY

v_call: TRBV4-3
cdr3_aa: ASSQDRRHLPTEAF